A selection of T cell receptor beta chains follows, all from one sample in a study of blood T cell repertoires in COVID-19. Here immunoSEQ multiplex PCR was the method, and the copy in TCRdb shows in-frame clones only, minus some. The table has about 220,000 clones, 75% to 85% seen once. Sequenced: peripheral blood. The receptor set was obtained from a human donor in a cohort sampled during active COVID-19. Each CDR3 is given with its conserved first and last residue. A D gene is named only where the DNA matches it firmly. The size of a clone is reported for some rows only, either as once, few or many, or as a class for expanded clones.

J,D,V,size,CDR3,DNA
TRBJ2-5,TRBD2,TRBV5-1,few,CASSPGLAGLGETQYF,TGCGCCAGCAGCCCCGGACTAGCGGGCCTCGGGGAGACCCAGTACTTC
TRBJ2-7,TRBD1,TRBV5-4,NA,CASSTGQGFDEQYF,TGTGCCAGCAGCACAGGACAGGGGTTCGACGAGCAGTACTTC
TRBJ2-3,TRBD2,TRBV6-2/TRBV6-3,NA,CASSIGLAGGTDTQYF,TGTGCCAGCAGTATTGGACTAGCGGGGGGGACAGATACGCAGTATTTT
TRBJ1-1,NA,TRBV7-2,few,CASGRGVGLEAFF,TGTGCCAGCGGACGCGGGGTTGGTCTTGAAGCTTTCTTT
TRBJ1-5,TRBD1,TRBV29-1,NA,CSVAGQGRDQPQHF,TGCAGCGTTGCCGGACAGGGGAGAGATCAGCCCCAGCATTTT
TRBJ2-1,NA,TRBV29-1,NA,CSVVTQGHEQFF,TGCAGCGTTGTCACTCAGGGCCATGAGCAGTTCTTC
TRBJ2-5,NA,TRBV5-1,NA,CASSLLGETQYF,TGCGCCAGCAGCTTGCTCGGGGAGACCCAGTACTTC
TRBJ1-2,NA,TRBV7-9,NA,CASSSPIFDRFYGYTF,TGTGCCAGCAGCTCCCCGATATTTGACAGGTTCTATGGCTACACCTTC
TRBJ2-7,NA,TRBV6-5,NA,CASSYQETGAYEQYF,TGTGCCAGCAGTTACCAAGAGACAGGCGCCTACGAGCAGTACTTC
TRBJ2-7,TRBD1,TRBV5-1,NA,CASSPLQGAATYEQYF,TGCGCCAGCAGCCCCCTCCAGGGGGCCGCGACCTACGAGCAGTACTTC
TRBJ2-3,TRBD2,TRBV19,NA,CASRARLAGGLDTQYF,TGTGCCAGTAGGGCAAGACTAGCGGGAGGGCTGGATACGCAGTATTTT
TRBJ1-1,TRBD1,TRBV10-2,NA,CASSRGGQGIKNTEAFF,TGCGCCAGCAGCCGGGGGGGACAGGGTATTAAGAACACTGAAGCTTTCTTT
TRBJ2-1,TRBD1,TRBV7-2,NA,CASSSTGAAYNEQFF,TGTGCCAGCAGCTCTACAGGGGCGGCCTACAATGAGCAGTTCTTC
TRBJ2-1,NA,TRBV7-2,NA,CASSSSGTTYNEQFF,TGTGCCAGCAGCTCCTCCGGGACAACTTACAATGAGCAGTTCTTC
TRBJ2-3,TRBD1,TRBV28,NA,CASSLKRQHRGAGQYF,TGTGCCAGCAGTTTAAAAAGACAACACAGGGGCGCTGGGCAGTATTTT
TRBJ2-1,NA,TRBV18,NA,CASSPRVSYNEQFF,TGTGCCAGCTCACCCAGGGTATCCTACAATGAGCAGTTCTTC
TRBJ2-7,TRBD1,TRBV4-2,NA,CASSDRDPYEQYF,TGTGCCAGCAGCGACAGGGACCCCTACGAGCAGTACTTC
TRBJ2-1,NA,TRBV10-3,many,CAISEGSYNEQFF,TGTGCCATCAGTGAGGGCAGCTACAATGAGCAGTTCTTC
TRBJ2-7,TRBD1,TRBV5-6,NA,CASRAPEGQGGYEQYF,TGTGCCAGCAGAGCACCGGAGGGACAGGGAGGCTACGAGCAGTACTTC
TRBJ2-7,TRBD2,TRBV3-1/TRBV3-2,NA,CASSQGPLAGVYEQYF,TGTGCCAGCAGCCAAGGGCCACTAGCGGGAGTCTACGAGCAGTACTTC
TRBJ2-7,TRBD2,TRBV3-1/TRBV3-2,NA,CASSLSGGAREQYF,TGTGCCAGCAGCCTTAGCGGGGGGGCGAGGGAGCAGTACTTC
TRBJ2-7,TRBD1,TRBV25-1,NA,CASSPSNRGDYEQYF,TGTGCCAGCAGCCCCTCGAACAGGGGCGACTACGAGCAGTACTTC
TRBJ2-2,TRBD1,TRBV6-5,NA,CASSRTGVAGELFF,TGTGCCAGCAGCCGAACAGGGGTCGCCGGGGAGCTGTTTTTT
TRBJ1-6,TRBD1,TRBV5-1,NA,CASSLGQPGSYNSPLHF,TGCGCCAGCAGCCTGGGACAGCCTGGGTCCTATAATTCACCCCTCCACTTT
TRBJ1-3,NA,TRBV19,NA,CASRPRVFGNTIYF,TGTGCCAGTAGGCCTAGAGTATTTGGAAACACCATATATTTT
TRBJ2-6,NA,TRBV5-1,NA,CASSFTGNSGANVLTF,TGCGCCAGCAGCTTTACGGGGAACTCTGGGGCCAACGTCCTGACTTTC
TRBJ1-4,TRBD1,TRBV7-9,NA,CASGRTGEVEKLFF,TGTGCCAGCGGCCGGACAGGGGAGGTTGAAAAACTGTTTTTT
TRBJ1-5,NA,TRBV5-1,NA,CASSLDASNQPQHF,TGCGCCAGCAGCTTGGATGCGAGCAATCAGCCCCAGCATTTT
TRBJ2-7,TRBD1,TRBV12-3/TRBV12-4,NA,CASSFSGGREQYF,TGTGCCAGCAGTTTTTCAGGGGGTAGGGAGCAGTACTTC
TRBJ2-2,TRBD1,TRBV5-1,once,CASSRQGRVPGELFF,TGCGCCAGCAGCAGACAGGGCAGAGTTCCCGGGGAGCTGTTTTTT
TRBJ1-5,NA,TRBV28,NA,CASSLSQGSNQPQHF,TGTGCCAGCAGTTTATCCCAGGGCAGCAATCAGCCCCAGCATTTT
TRBJ2-7,NA,TRBV19,once,CASSQMGKGNEQYF,TGTGCCAGTAGTCAAATGGGAAAGGGGAACGAGCAGTACTTC
TRBJ1-4,NA,TRBV19,NA,CASRASGPTNEKLFF,TGTGCCAGCAGAGCCTCGGGTCCAACTAATGAAAAACTGTTTTTT
TRBJ2-7,NA,TRBV2,few,CASKVDSPASSEQYF,TGTGCCAGCAAGGTGGACAGCCCGGCCTCCTCCGAGCAGTACTTC
TRBJ1-5,NA,TRBV5-1,NA,CASSLWGDSNQPQHF,TGCGCCAGCAGCTTGTGGGGGGATAGCAATCAGCCCCAGCATTTT
TRBJ1-4,NA,TRBV7-9,NA,CAIPHLRQNPNEKLFF,TGTGCCATCCCACACCTCAGACAGAACCCTAATGAAAAACTGTTTTTT
TRBJ1-2,TRBD1,TRBV28,NA,CASSYTGDSNYGYTF,TGTGCCAGCAGTTATACAGGGGATTCTAACTATGGCTACACCTTC